Described below is a single T cell receptor (beta chain) sequence and its context. Its antigen remains unknown. This specimen comes from a study of human thymus T cells. Repertoires were generated with immunoSEQ multiplex PCR, while TCRdb's copy carries only in-frame clones and drops some. The table records roughly 120,000 clones, around 94% of them present only once. From resections taken during corrective heart surgery, the thymus tissue was obtained. Having surgery to correct congenital heart defects, healthy Finnish infants acted as the donors. The germline V and J ends were trimmed by 3 bases and 5 bases, with 14 bases remaining between them. Germline lookup yields CDR1 MDHEN and CDR2 SYDVKM. This CDR3 spans 15 amino acids. General study points: Related studies found that unrelated individuals share highly overlapping thymic repertoires.

The TCR comes from a boy in the first two years of life with a congenital heart defect but otherwise immunologically healthy. The sequencing sample was made of thymus tissue. The V call is TRBV28, the J call TRBJ1-5; D perhaps matches TRBD1 (5 bases). This chain's CDR3 is CASSLGPRDDQPQHF. In DNA, the CDR3 is TGTGCCAGCAGTTTGGGGCCAAGGGACGATCAGCCCCAGCATTTT.